The T cell receptor (beta chain) under discussion was sequenced for a study of spatial heterogeneity in lung cancer. Each CDR3 protein gets one entry after TCRdb re-called the 5' RACE reads with MiXCR. The profile shows approximately 44,000 distinct CDR3 sequences, approximately 14% of them singletons. The CDR3 covers 15 residues. V lost 5 bases, J lost 3 bases, and 13 bases lay in between. Germline loops: CDR1 MNHEY, CDR2 SVGAGI. Time point defined: sample taken at primary tumor resection. This clonotype was detected only a few times. The sequence was obtained from a male donor with early-stage non-small cell lung cancer. The gene calls are TRBV6-5 and TRBJ2-2, with D perhaps TRBD1 or TRBD2 (6 bases each). The specimen comprised PBMCs, sampled at surgery. The CDR3 spells CASSPPGGHTGELFF. CDR3 nucleotides: TGTGCCAGCAGTCCCCCTGGGGGGCACACCGGGGAGCTGTTTTTT.